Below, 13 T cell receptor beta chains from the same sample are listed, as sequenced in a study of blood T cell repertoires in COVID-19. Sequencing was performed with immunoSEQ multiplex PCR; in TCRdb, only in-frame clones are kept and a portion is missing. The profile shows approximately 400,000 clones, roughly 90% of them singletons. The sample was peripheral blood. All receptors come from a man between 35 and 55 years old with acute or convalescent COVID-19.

Here the CDR3 DNA reads TGTGCCAGCAGCAAAAGGCAGGGCGCCGGCTCCGGGGAGCTGTTTTTT. Residues: CASSKRQGAGSGELFF. V usage is TRBV2 and J usage is TRBJ2-2; TRBD1 is a possible D gene (5 bases). CDR1 is SNHLY and CDR2 is FYNNEI in the germline V gene. The germline V and J ends were trimmed by 6 bases and 6 bases, with 20 bases remaining between them. CDR3 length: 16 amino acids.

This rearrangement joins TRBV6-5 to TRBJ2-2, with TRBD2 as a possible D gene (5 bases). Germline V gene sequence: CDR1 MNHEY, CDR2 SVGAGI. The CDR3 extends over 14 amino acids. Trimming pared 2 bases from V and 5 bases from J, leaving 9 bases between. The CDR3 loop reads CASSYLARTGELFF. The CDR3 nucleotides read TGTGCCAGCAGTTACCTAGCCAGAACCGGGGAGCTGTTTTTT.

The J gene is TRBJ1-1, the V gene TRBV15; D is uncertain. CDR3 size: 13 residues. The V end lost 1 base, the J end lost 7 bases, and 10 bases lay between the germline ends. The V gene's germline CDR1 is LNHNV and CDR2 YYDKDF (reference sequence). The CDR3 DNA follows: TGTGCCACCAGCAGAGGGGCCGCCCGTGAAGCTTTCTTT. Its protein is CATSRGAAREAFF.

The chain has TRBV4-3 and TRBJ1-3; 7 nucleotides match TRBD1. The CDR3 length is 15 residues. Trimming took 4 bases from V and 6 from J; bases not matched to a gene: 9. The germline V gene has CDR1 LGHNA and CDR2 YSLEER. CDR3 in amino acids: CASSLNRGVLNTIYF. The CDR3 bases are TGCGCCAGCAGCCTAAACAGGGGAGTTTTAAACACCATATATTTT.

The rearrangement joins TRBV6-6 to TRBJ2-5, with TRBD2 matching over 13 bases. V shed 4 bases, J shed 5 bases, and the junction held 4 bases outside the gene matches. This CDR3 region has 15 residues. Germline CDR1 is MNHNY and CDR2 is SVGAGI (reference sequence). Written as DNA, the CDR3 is TGTGCCAGCAGTTTGGGACTAGCGGGGTGGGAGACCCAGTACTTC. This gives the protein CASSLGLAGWETQYF.

Here the CDR3 DNA reads TGTGCCAGCAACGTAGGGGGTTACGAGCAGTACTTC. The encoded protein is CASNVGGYEQYF. J is TRBJ2-7 and V is TRBV6-5, with a possible D match to TRBD1 (6 bases). Germline V gives CDR1 MNHEY, CDR2 SVGAGI. V shed 7 bases and J shed 4 bases, with 11 bases lying between them. This CDR3 region has 12 residues.

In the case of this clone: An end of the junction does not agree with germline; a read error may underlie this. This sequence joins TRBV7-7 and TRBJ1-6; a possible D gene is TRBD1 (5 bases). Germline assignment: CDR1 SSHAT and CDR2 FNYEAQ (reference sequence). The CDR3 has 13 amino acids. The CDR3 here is CASSPDRDSPLHF. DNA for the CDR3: TGTGCTAGCAGCCCTGACAGAGATTCACCCCTCCACTTT.

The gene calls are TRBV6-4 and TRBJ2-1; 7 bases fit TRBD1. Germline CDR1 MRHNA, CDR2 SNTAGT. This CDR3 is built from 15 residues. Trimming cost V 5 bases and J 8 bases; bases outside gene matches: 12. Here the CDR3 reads CASSRQGIGSDEQFF. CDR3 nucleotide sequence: TGTGCCAGCAGTCGACAGGGTATTGGGTCGGATGAGCAGTTCTTC.

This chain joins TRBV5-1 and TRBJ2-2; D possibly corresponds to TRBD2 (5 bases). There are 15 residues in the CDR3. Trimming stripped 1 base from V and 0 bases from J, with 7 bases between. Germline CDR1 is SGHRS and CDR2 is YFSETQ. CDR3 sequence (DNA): TGCGCCAGCAGCTTGCTGGGAGCGAACACCGGGGAGCTGTTTTTT. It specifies CASSLLGANTGELFF.

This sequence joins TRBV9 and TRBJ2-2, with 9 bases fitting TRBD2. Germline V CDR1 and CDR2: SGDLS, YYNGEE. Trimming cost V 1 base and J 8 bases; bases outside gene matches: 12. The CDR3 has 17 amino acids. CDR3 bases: TGTGCCAGCAGCGTACATCGTGCGGGGGGGCGGTCTGGGGAGCTGTTTTTT. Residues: CASSVHRAGGRSGELFF.

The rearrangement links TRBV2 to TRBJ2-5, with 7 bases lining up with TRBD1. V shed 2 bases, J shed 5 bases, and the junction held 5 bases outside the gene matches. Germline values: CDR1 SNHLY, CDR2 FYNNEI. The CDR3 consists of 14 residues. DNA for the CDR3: TGTGCCAGCAGTGAAAAGGGGGCGAGGGAGACCCAGTACTTC. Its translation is CASSEKGARETQYF.

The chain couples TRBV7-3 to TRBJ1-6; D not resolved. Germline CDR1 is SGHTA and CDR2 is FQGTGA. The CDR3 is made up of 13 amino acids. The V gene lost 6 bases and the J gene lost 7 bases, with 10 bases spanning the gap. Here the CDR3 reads CASSTRENSPLHF. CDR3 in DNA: TGTGCCAGCAGTACCCGGGAGAATTCACCCCTCCACTTT.

The CDR3 protein is CASSSQTGSETQYF. The CDR3 bases are TGTGCCAGTAGTAGCCAAACAGGGTCCGAGACCCAGTACTTC. This chain connects TRBV19 to TRBJ2-5; D is perhaps TRBD1 (6 bases). Germline CDR1 and CDR2: LNHDA and SQIVND (reference sequence). This CDR3 spans 14 amino acids. Trimming removed 4 bases from V and 5 bases from J, with 14 bases in between.